Listed here are 19 T cell receptor beta chains from one sample, sequenced in a study of cytomegalovirus exposure and HLA in healthy donors. This table comes from immunoSEQ multiplex PCR, and its TCRdb copy is limited to in-frame clones, with some not included. The sample records fewer than 90,000 clones, about 96% being singletons. The sample taken for sequencing was PBMCs. These receptors all come from a young man in good health and CMV-seropositive.

The rearrangement joins TRBV2 to TRBJ2-3; the D is unclear. The CDR3 is 14 residues long. Germline CDR1 is SNHLY and CDR2 is FYNNEI. Trimming took off 10 bases at V and 3 bases at J, with 17 bases between the two ends. CDR3 sequence reads: CATPSDQQTDTQYF. The CDR3 DNA is TGTGCCACCCCATCAGACCAACAGACAGATACGCAGTATTTT.

This rearrangement joins TRBV5-8 to TRBJ2-1, with D possibly being TRBD2 (5 bases). This CDR3 comprises 13 residues. Germline-derived CDR1 and CDR2 are SGHTS and YDEGEE. V lost 4 bases to trimming and J lost 6 bases, with 11 bases between them. CDR3 bases: TGTGCCAGCAGCATCCGGAGGTCCAATGAGCAGTTCTTC. Translated, it gives CASSIRRSNEQFF.

This clone was seen only once. The chain links TRBV5-4 to TRBJ2-7; TRBD2 is a possible D gene (6 bases). The CDR3 is 16 residues long. Per the germline V gene, CDR1 is SGHNT and CDR2 is YYREEE (reference sequence). V was trimmed by 4 bases and J by 2 bases, leaving 19 bases between them. CDR3 sequence reads: CASSPPGSGRTYEQYF. CDR3 sequence (DNA): TGTGCCAGCAGCCCCCCCGGGAGCGGGCGGACCTACGAGCAGTACTTC.

This clone was seen a single time. The rearrangement links TRBV27 to TRBJ2-5, with 12 bases matching TRBD2. This CDR3 is 15 amino acids long. Germline CDR1 and CDR2: MNHEY and SMNVEV (reference sequence). After removal of 5 bases from V and 4 bases from J, the junction contained 5 bases not matched to a gene. This CDR3 is CASSPLTSGRETQYF. CDR3 nucleotides: TGTGCCAGCAGTCCCCTGACTAGCGGGAGAGAGACCCAGTACTTC.

The chain uses TRBV21-1 and TRBJ2-3; the DNA was not used to check the table's D call, TRBD1. TRBV21-1 is a documented pseudogene. The CDR3 covers 20 residues. CDR3 sequence: CASSKPGTGGAGGPTDTQYF. CDR3 DNA sequence: TGTGCCAGCAGCAAACCGGGGACAGGGGGCGCGGGCGGACCCACAGATACGCAGTATTTT.

V is TRBV7-9 and J is TRBJ1-4; the D is unclear. V was clipped by 5 bases and J by 8 bases, with 18 bases between them. CDR1 SEHNR and CDR2 FQNEAQ come from the germline V gene (reference sequence). The CDR3 sequence is 15 residues long. CDR3 loop: CASSGRDSNREKLFF. For the CDR3, the DNA is TGTGCCAGCAGCGGCCGGGATTCAAATAGAGAAAAACTGTTTTTT.

CDR3 loop: CASSIVPENTEAFF. The CDR3 region has the DNA TGTGCCAGTAGTATAGTTCCAGAGAACACTGAAGCTTTCTTT. The chain employs TRBV19 and TRBJ1-1; D is undetermined. The length of the CDR3 is 14 residues. V shed 1 base and J shed 1 base, with 7 bases lying between them. CDR1 is LNHDA and CDR2 is SQIVND in the germline V gene (reference sequence).

The chain links TRBV30 to TRBJ1-4; 7 bases are a match to TRBD1. V shed 4 bases, J shed 3 bases, and the junction held 11 bases outside the gene matches. The CDR3 length is 16 residues. Germline assignment: CDR1 GTSNPN and CDR2 SVGIG (reference sequence). CDR3 DNA: TGTGCCTGGATACGAGGGGGCGGCTATGCTAATGAAAAACTGTTTTTT. Residues: CAWIRGGGYANEKLFF.

This chain joins TRBV5-4 and TRBJ2-5; possibly TRBD1 for D (6 bases). TRBJ2-7 explains the end of the DNA better; the J call may be wrong. Germline V gene data show CDR1 as SGHNT and CDR2 as YYREEE (reference sequence). This CDR3 spans 16 amino acids. CDR3 DNA sequence: TGTGCCAGCAGCTTTGGGGGCACGGGTCGAATATACGAGCAGTACTTC. Residues: CASSFGGTGRIYEQYF.

V and J are TRBV27 and TRBJ2-5, with a tentative D call TRBD2 (6 bases). The CDR3 is 15 amino acids. V lost 5 bases, J lost 4 bases, and 17 bases lay in between. Germline values: CDR1 MNHEY, CDR2 SMNVEV (reference sequence). CDR3 in amino acids: CASSPGGGKRETQYF. The CDR3, as DNA: TGTGCCAGCAGTCCCGGTGGAGGGAAGAGAGAGACCCAGTACTTC.

This clone was observed a single time. The chain carries TRBV6-4 and TRBJ1-2, with 8 bases lining up with TRBD1. The V gene's germline CDR1 is MRHNA and CDR2 SNTAGT. Trimming removed 3 bases from V and 9 bases from J; junction bases left unmatched: 3. This CDR3 is 12 amino acids long. The CDR3 DNA reads as TGTGCCAGCAGTGAGGGGACAGGTAGCTACACCTTC. Amino acids: CASSEGTGSYTF.

The chain carries TRBV27 and TRBJ1-1; D is uncertain. Deletions cut 6 bases from V and 1 base from J, with 9 bases between. Germline V gene data show CDR1 as MNHEY and CDR2 as SMNVEV (reference sequence). CDR3 length: 13 amino acids. CDR3 protein: CASSRTTNTEAFF. In DNA, the CDR3 is TGTGCCAGCAGCCGTACAACGAACACTGAAGCTTTCTTT.

This clone was seen once. In nucleotides, the CDR3 is TGTGCCTGGTCCCATACTGATACGCAGTATTTT. Encoded protein: CAWSHTDTQYF. This chain links TRBV30 with TRBJ2-3; D uncertain. The germline gives CDR1 GTSNPN, CDR2 SVGIG (reference sequence). The V end was cut by 5 bases, the J end by 6 bases, with 9 bases between. The CDR3 has 11 amino acids.

This clone was seen just once. The V and J genes are TRBV2 and TRBJ2-3; 8 bases are shared with TRBD1. Germline V gives CDR1 SNHLY, CDR2 FYNNEI. This CDR3 contains 15 residues. V lost 6 bases and J lost 10; bases outside the gene matches: 15. The CDR3 DNA follows: TGTGCCAGCAGGACCGGGACAGGTCACCTAGGTGCGCAGTATTTT. It encodes CASRTGTGHLGAQYF.

The chain uses TRBV11-2 and TRBJ2-5; tentative D call: TRBD1 (5 bases). This CDR3 is built from 15 residues. The ends were cut back, 5 bases at V and 0 bases at J, with 13 bases in the middle. Germline CDR1 and CDR2: SGHAT and FQNNGV. The DNA of the CDR3 is TGTGCCAGCAGCCCTAAGGACACTTACCAAGAGACCCAGTACTTC. This codes for CASSPKDTYQETQYF. Based on the CDR3 plus reference TRBV11-2 and TRBJ2-5, the full variable domain is EAGVAQSPRYKIIEKRQSVAFWCNPISGHATLYWYQQILGQGPKLLIQFQNNGVVDDSQLPKDRFSAERLKGVDSTLKIQPAKLEDSAVYLCASSPKDTYQETQYFGPGTRLLVL.

This chain uses TRBV7-9 with TRBJ2-7; TRBD1 might be the D (6 bases). V was trimmed by 8 bases and J by 0 bases, leaving 17 bases between them. There are 15 residues in the CDR3. CDR1 is SEHNR and CDR2 is FQNEAQ in the germline V gene (reference sequence). CDR3 in DNA: TGTGCCAGCGGCCCAGGGGTGGGTCCCTCCTACGAGCAGTACTTC. Translating it yields CASGPGVGPSYEQYF.

The V and J genes are TRBV6-5 and TRBJ1-5; maybe TRBD1 (6 bases). Germline loops: CDR1 MNHEY, CDR2 SVGAGI. CDR3 length: 14 amino acids. The V gene lost 2 bases and the J gene lost 7 bases, with 12 bases spanning the gap. The CDR3 is CASSYGAGGQPQHF. CDR3 nucleotide sequence: TGTGCCAGCAGTTACGGGGCGGGGGGCCAGCCCCAGCATTTT.

This chain joins TRBV7-8 and TRBJ1-4; D gene uncertain. Germline CDR1 is SGHVS and CDR2 is FQNEAQ. This CDR3 spans 15 amino acids. Trimming removed 7 bases from V and 10 bases from J, with 22 bases in between. The CDR3 region is CASTLERLAEGKLFF. The CDR3 nucleotides read TGTGCCAGCACCCTAGAACGGCTCGCCGAGGGAAAACTGTTTTTT.

The gene calls are TRBV5-8 and TRBJ1-1; D is uncertain. The germline V gene has CDR1 SGHTS and CDR2 YDEGEE. Trimming left V 1 base short and J 8 bases short, with 6 bases between. The CDR3 is 11 amino acids. CDR3 loop: CASSLWLEAFF. Written as DNA, the CDR3 is TGTGCCAGCAGCTTGTGGCTGGAAGCTTTCTTT.